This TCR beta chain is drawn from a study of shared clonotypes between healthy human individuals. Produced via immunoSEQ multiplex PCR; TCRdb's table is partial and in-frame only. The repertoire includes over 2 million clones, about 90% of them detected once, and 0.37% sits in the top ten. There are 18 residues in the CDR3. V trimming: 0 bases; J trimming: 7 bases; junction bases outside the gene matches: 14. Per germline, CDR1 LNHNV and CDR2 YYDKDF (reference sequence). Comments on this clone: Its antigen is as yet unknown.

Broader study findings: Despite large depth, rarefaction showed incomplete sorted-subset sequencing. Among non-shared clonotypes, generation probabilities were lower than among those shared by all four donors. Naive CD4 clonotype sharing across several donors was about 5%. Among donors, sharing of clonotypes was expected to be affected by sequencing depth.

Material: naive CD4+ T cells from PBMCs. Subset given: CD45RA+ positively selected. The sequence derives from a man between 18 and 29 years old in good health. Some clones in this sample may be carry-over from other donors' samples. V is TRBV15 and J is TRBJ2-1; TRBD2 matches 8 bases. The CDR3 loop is CATSRDSFFGTRDNEQFF. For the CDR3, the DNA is TGTGCCACCAGCAGAGATTCCTTCTTCGGGACTAGAGATAATGAGCAGTTCTTC.